Described below is a single TCR beta chain sequence and its context. The CDR3 consists of 15 residues. Germline CDR1 KGHSH, CDR2 LQKENI. With V trimmed by 3 bases and J by 5 bases, 4 bases remained unmatched. The table came from immunoSEQ multiplex PCR; TCRdb's copy has only in-frame clones and leaves some out. The sample yields tens of thousands of clones, around 91% seen once. The data derive from a study of technical replicates of blood from several donors. The rearrangement uses TRBV18 and TRBJ2-1; TRBD2 aligns across 10 bases. Sequenced: T cells isolated from PBMCs. The TCR was taken from a human donor in good health. CDR3 region: CASSPEAGGDNEQFF. CDR3 nucleotide sequence: TGTGCCAGCTCACCTGAAGCGGGAGGGGACAATGAGCAGTTCTTC.